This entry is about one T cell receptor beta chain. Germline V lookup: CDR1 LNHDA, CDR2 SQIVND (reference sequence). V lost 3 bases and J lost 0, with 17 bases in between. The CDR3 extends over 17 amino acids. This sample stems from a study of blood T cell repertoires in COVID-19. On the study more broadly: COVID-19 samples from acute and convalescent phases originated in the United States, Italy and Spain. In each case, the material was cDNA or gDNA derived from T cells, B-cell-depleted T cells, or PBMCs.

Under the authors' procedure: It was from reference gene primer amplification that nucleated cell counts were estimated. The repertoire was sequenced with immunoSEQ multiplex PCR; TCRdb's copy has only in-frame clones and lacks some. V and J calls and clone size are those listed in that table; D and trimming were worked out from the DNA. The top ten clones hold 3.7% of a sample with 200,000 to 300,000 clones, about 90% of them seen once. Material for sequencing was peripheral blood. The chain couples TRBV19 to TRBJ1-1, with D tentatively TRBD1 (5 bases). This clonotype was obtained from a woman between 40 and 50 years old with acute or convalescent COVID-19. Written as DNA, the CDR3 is TGTGCCAGTAGTATCGTCCCCGGACGGACAATGAACACTGAAGCTTTCTTT. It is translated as CASSIVPGRTMNTEAFF. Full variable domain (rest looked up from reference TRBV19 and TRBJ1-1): DGGITQSPKYLFRKEGQNVTLSCEQNLNHDAMYWYRQDPGQGLRLIYYSQIVNDFQKGDIAEGYSVSREKKESFPLTVTSAQKNPTAFYLCASSIVPGRTMNTEAFFGQGTRLTVV.